These T cell receptor beta chains were read from a single sample in a study of cytomegalovirus exposure and HLA in healthy donors. Repertoires were generated with immunoSEQ multiplex PCR, while TCRdb's copy carries only in-frame clones and drops some. This sample yields over 200,000 clones, of which around 89% are seen a single time; roughly 1% belongs to the top ten. Material for sequencing was PBMCs. These receptors all stem from a young woman in good health and CMV-seronegative. Each CDR3 is given with its conserved first and last residue. Fields, in order: D gene, V gene, CDR3 length, J gene, clone size, CDR3 DNA, CDR3 protein. A D gene is named only where the DNA matches it firmly. The size field is filled for only some rows; it gives once, few, many or a size class.

NA	TRBV27	20	TRBJ1-6	NA	TGTGCCAGCAGTTTATCAATCCCCTTCAACAGGCGTTCCTATAATTCACCCCTCCACTTT	CASSLSIPFNRRSYNSPLHF
NA	TRBV5-6	16	TRBJ2-7	NA	TGTGCCAGCAGCAGACCTGCGGAGAGAGTTTCCTACGAGCAGTACTTC	CASSRPAERVSYEQYF
TRBD2	TRBV4-3	17	TRBJ2-7	NA	TGCGCCAGCAGCCAAACTTGGACTAGCGAGATGGGAGACGAGCAGTACTTC	CASSQTWTSEMGDEQYF
NA	TRBV10-3	14	TRBJ2-7	NA	TGTGCCATCAGTGACTGGACAGAGAATGGCGAGCAGTACTTC	CAISDWTENGEQYF
NA	TRBV6-5	13	TRBJ1-4	NA	TGTGCCAGCAGTTACACCTACCGGGACACCTCGTCTTTT	CASSYTYRDTSSF
NA	TRBV18	16	TRBJ1-2	NA	TGTGCCAGCTCACCCTCGTCGAGGGAGTCTAACTATGGCTACACCTTC	CASSPSSRESNYGYTF
NA	TRBV15	16	TRBJ2-1	NA	TGTGCCACCAGCAGAGATCTATGGGGGCCGTCGGATGAGCAGTTCTTC	CATSRDLWGPSDEQFF
NA	TRBV18	12	TRBJ2-3	once	TGTGCCAGCTCACCGTACACAGATACGCAGTATTTT	CASSPYTDTQYF
NA	TRBV2	11	TRBJ2-7	NA	TGTGCCAGCAGTGAAGAACTAGCCGCGTACTTC	CASSEELAAYF
TRBD1	TRBV13	15	TRBJ2-1	few	TGTGCCAGCAGCTTGGGGGACAGGTCCTACAATGAGCAGTTCTTC	CASSLGDRSYNEQFF
NA	TRBV19	16	TRBJ2-4	NA	TGTGCCAGTAGTATAGATAATACCAGGGGCGCGGACATTCAGTACTTC	CASSIDNTRGADIQYF
TRBD1	TRBV5-1	13	TRBJ2-2	few	TGCGCCAGCAGCTCTGGGACAGCCGGGGAGCTGTTTTTT	CASSSGTAGELFF
TRBD2	TRBV6-1	14	TRBJ2-1	NA	TGTGCCAGCAGTGAAGTCGGGAGGGGGAATGAGCAGTTCTTC	CASSEVGRGNEQFF
NA	TRBV19	15	TRBJ1-5	once	TGTGCCAGTAGTTTGGCGGGTGGGACAAGGCAGCCCCAGCATTTT	CASSLAGGTRQPQHF
NA	TRBV2	13	TRBJ2-5	NA	TGTGCCAGCAGTCAGGGATTGGGGGAGACCCAGTACTTC	CASSQGLGETQYF
NA	TRBV6-5	13	TRBJ2-3	NA	TGTGCCAGCAGCCCCGACAGGACAGATACGCAGTATTTT	CASSPDRTDTQYF
NA	TRBV10-1	14	TRBJ2-5	NA	TGCGCCAGCAGTGAGTCGAGGGCAGTTGAGACCCAGTACTTC	CASSESRAVETQYF
NA	TRBV29-1	16	TRBJ1-1	NA	TGCAGCGTTGGGGAGGACGGCTTCGTCTGGAACACTGAAGCTTTCTTT	CSVGEDGFVWNTEAFF
TRBD1	TRBV5-1	15	TRBJ2-1	NA	TGCGCCAGCAGCCTTGACAGGGTTGGCAACAATGAGCAGTTCTTC	CASSLDRVGNNEQFF
TRBD2	TRBV7-6	17	TRBJ2-1	NA	TGTGCCAGCAGCTTCGGAGCGGGGGGCCTCTCCTACAATGAGCAGTTCTTC	CASSFGAGGLSYNEQFF
NA	TRBV11-2	14	TRBJ1-3	NA	TGTGCCAGCAGCTTAGACCTCTTTGGAAACACCATATATTTT	CASSLDLFGNTIYF
TRBD1	TRBV4-3	15	TRBJ1-2	NA	TGCGCCAGCAGCCGACGTCCGACAGGGGGCGATGGCTACACCTTC	CASSRRPTGGDGYTF
TRBD2	TRBV7-2	17	TRBJ2-2	NA	TGTGCCAGCAGCTTAGATTCGGCGGGGGGGCTTGTGGGGGAGCTGTTTTTT	CASSLDSAGGLVGELFF
NA	TRBV7-2	13	TRBJ2-3	NA	TGTGCCAGCAGCTTAGAAATCTCAGATACGCAGTATTTT	CASSLEISDTQYF
NA	TRBV19	15	TRBJ2-4	NA	TGTGCCAGTAGTATAGTCCGGGGTACCAAAAACATTCAGTACTTC	CASSIVRGTKNIQYF
TRBD1	TRBV4-3	13	TRBJ2-7	NA	TGCGCCAGTGGAGCCGACAGGGGCTACGAGCAGTACTTC	CASGADRGYEQYF
TRBD1	TRBV30	13	TRBJ1-3	NA	TGTGCCTGGAGCCAGGGGGGTGGAAACACCATATATTTT	CAWSQGGGNTIYF
NA	TRBV2	15	TRBJ2-1	NA	TGTGCCAGCAGTGCGGAGGGCCTGGGGTACGATGAGCAGTTCTTC	CASSAEGLGYDEQFF
TRBD1	TRBV6-1	14	TRBJ1-1	NA	TGTGCCAGCAGTTTAGGACAGGGAGGTGCTGAAGCTTTCTTT	CASSLGQGGAEAFF
NA	TRBV7-6	15	TRBJ2-6	NA	TGTGCCAGCAGCTTGGGGGGATCTGGGGCCAACGTCCTGACTTTC	CASSLGGSGANVLTF
NA	TRBV29-1	14	TRBJ2-3	NA	TGCAGCGCCAAACAGCCAACCAGCACAGATACGCAGTATTTT	CSAKQPTSTDTQYF
NA	TRBV29-1	11	TRBJ1-1	NA	TGCAGCGTTGTTAGGGACTCTGAAGCTTTCTTT	CSVVRDSEAFF
NA	TRBV10-1	13	TRBJ1-1	NA	TGCGCCAGCAGTGAGGCAGGGAGGGCTGAAGCTTTCTTT	CASSEAGRAEAFF
NA	TRBV10-3	16	TRBJ1-2	NA	TGTGCCATCAGTGAGCCGACGGTGGACAGAAACTATGGCTACACCTTC	CAISEPTVDRNYGYTF
NA	TRBV4-1	15	TRBJ1-2	once	TGCGCCAGCAGCCACCCTCCGGAGGGATCCTATGGCTACACCTTC	CASSHPPEGSYGYTF
NA	TRBV6-5	15	TRBJ1-5	NA	TGTGCCAGCAGTTACTCTTATTGGGGGGGCCAGCCCCAGCATTTT	CASSYSYWGGQPQHF
TRBD1	TRBV2	16	TRBJ2-7	NA	TGTGCCAGCAGTGGGCTGAGGACAGGTCCCTCCTACGAGCAGTACTTC	CASSGLRTGPSYEQYF
NA	TRBV5-5	14	TRBJ2-5	NA	TGTGCCAGCAGTCCCGGTGCAGGTCAAGAGACCCAGTACTTC	CASSPGAGQETQYF
NA	TRBV2	13	TRBJ1-4	NA	TGTGCCAGCAATGTTGAGGGTTACGAAAAACTGTTTTTT	CASNVEGYEKLFF
NA	TRBV6-6	14	TRBJ1-2	NA	TGTGCCAGCAGTTACTCGATGGGGGGGATTGGCTACACCTTC	CASSYSMGGIGYTF
NA	TRBV7-3	12	TRBJ2-1	NA	TGTGCCAGCAGCTTACGGGGTTATGAGCAGTTCTTC	CASSLRGYEQFF
NA	TRBV2	15	TRBJ2-4	NA	TGTGCCAGCAGTGAAGCCCAGGGGAGATTAAACATTCAGTACTTC	CASSEAQGRLNIQYF
NA	TRBV7-9	12	TRBJ2-1	NA	TGTGCCAGCAGCGGAGCGTCGAATGAGCAGTTCTTC	CASSGASNEQFF